This T cell receptor (beta chain) was sequenced during a study of blood T cell repertoires in COVID-19. Produced via immunoSEQ multiplex PCR; TCRdb's table is partial and in-frame only. The table lists approximately 110,000 clones, roughly 80% of them singletons. After removal of 5 bases from V and 4 bases from J, the junction contained 1 base not matched to a gene. The CDR3 contains 13 residues. Germline V CDR1 and CDR2: PRHDT, FYEKMQ (reference sequence). Sequencing was carried out using peripheral blood. The TCR originated in a man in his fifties or sixties with acute or convalescent COVID-19. The chain links TRBV13 to TRBJ1-3; TRBD1 aligns across 8 bases. The CDR3: CASSRDRGNTIYF. CDR3 DNA: TGTGCCAGCAGCCGGGACAGGGGAAACACCATATATTTT.